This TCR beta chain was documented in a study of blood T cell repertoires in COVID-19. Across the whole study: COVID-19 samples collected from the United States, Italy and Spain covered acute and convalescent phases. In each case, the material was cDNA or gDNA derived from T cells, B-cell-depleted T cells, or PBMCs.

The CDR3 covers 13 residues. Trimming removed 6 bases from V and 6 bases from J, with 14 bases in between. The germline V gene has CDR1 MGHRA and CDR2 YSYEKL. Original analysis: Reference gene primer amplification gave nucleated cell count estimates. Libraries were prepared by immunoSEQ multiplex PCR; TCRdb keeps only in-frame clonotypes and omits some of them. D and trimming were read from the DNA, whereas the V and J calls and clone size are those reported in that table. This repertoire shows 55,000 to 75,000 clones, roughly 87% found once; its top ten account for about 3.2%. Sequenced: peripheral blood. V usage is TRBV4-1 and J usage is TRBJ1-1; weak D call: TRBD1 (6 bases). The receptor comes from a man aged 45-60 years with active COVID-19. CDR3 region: CASSPGGGPEAFF. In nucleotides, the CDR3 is TGCGCCAGCAGTCCGGGCGGGGGCCCTGAAGCTTTCTTT.